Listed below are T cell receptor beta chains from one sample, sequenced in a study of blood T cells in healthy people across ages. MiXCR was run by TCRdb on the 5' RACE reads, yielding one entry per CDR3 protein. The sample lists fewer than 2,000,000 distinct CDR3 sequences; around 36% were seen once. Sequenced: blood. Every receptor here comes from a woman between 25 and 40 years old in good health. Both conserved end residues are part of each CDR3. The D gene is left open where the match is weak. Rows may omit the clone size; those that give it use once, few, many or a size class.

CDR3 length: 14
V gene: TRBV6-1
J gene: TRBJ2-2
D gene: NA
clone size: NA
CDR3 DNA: TGTGCCAGCAGTGACTACAGGAACACCGGGGAGCTGTTTTTT
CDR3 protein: CASSDYRNTGELFF

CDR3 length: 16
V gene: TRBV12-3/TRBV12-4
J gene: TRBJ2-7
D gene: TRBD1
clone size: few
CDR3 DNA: TGTGCCAGCAGTTTTCTTTGGAGGGACAGGGATCACGAGCAGTACTTC
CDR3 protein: CASSFLWRDRDHEQYF

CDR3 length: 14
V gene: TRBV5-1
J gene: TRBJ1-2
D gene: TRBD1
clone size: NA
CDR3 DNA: TGCGCCAGCAGCAGAGGGACAGGGGCCTATGACTACACCTTC
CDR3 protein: CASSRGTGAYDYTF

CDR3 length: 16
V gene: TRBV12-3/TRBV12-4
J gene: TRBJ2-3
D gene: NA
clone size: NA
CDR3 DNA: TGTGCCAGCAGTTTTGGGAGGACTACGAGCACAGATACGCAGTATTTT
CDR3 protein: CASSFGRTTSTDTQYF

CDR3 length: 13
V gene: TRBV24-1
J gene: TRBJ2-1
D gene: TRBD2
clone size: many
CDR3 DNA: TGTGCCACCAGTAGCGGGAGCTACAATGAGCAGTTCTTC
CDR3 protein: CATSSGSYNEQFF

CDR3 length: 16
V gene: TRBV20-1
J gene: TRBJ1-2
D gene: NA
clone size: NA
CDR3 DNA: TGCAGTGCTAGAGATCAGCGGGACGGTGAATACTGTGGCTACACCTTC
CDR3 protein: CSARDQRDGEYCGYTF

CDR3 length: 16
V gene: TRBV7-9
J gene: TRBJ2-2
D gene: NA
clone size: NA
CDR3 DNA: TGTGCCAGCAGCTTCGGTAGTGGGGGGAACACCGGGGAGCTGTTTTTT
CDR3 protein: CASSFGSGGNTGELFF

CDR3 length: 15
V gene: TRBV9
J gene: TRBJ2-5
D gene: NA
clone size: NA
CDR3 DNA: TGTGCCAGCAGCGTAACAGGTGGGCCAGCGGAGACCCAGTACTTC
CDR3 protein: CASSVTGGPAETQYF

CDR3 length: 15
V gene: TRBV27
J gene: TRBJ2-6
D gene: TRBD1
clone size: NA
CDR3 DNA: TGTGCCAGCAGTGACAGGGGCTCTGGGGCCAACGTCCTGACTTTC
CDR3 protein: CASSDRGSGANVLTF

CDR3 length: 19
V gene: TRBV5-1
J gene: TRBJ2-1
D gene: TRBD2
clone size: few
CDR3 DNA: TGCGCCAGCAGCTTATTGGGACTAGCGGGAGTATCCATAAATAATGAGCAGTTCTTC
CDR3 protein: CASSLLGLAGVSINNEQFF

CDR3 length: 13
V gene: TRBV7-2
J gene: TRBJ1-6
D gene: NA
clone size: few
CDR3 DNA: TGTGCCAGCAGCGCCATAGCCCCCTCAGCCCTCCACTTT
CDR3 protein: CASSAIAPSALHF

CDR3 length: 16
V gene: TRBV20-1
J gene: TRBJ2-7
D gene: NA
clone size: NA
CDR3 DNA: TGCAGTGCTAGAGACGGAAGCGACCGGGTTTTGGGCGAGCAGTACTTC
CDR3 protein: CSARDGSDRVLGEQYF

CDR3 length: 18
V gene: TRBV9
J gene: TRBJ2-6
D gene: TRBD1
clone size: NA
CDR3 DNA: TGTGCCAGCAGCGTAGCTGCGACAGGGTGGATTGGGGCCAACGTCCTGACTTTC
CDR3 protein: CASSVAATGWIGANVLTF

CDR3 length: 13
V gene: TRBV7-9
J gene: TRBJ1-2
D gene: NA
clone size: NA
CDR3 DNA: TGTGCCAGCAGCGTCACCTCGCCCTATGGCTACACCTTC
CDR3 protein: CASSVTSPYGYTF

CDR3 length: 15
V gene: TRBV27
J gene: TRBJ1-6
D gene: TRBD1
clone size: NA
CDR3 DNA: TGTACCAGCAGGGGGGGGACTGACTATAATTCACCCCTCCACTTT
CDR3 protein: CTSRGGTDYNSPLHF

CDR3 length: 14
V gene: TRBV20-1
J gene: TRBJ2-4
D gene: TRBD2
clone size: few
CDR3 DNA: TGCAGTGCTAGGACTCTAGCGGAAAAAAACATTCAGTACTTC
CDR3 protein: CSARTLAEKNIQYF

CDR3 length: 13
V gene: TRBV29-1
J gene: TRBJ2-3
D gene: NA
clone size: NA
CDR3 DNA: TGCAGCGTTGGGCGAGGGAGCACAGATACGCAGTATTTT
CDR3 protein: CSVGRGSTDTQYF

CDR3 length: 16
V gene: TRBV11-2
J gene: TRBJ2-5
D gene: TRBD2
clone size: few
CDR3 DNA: TGTGCCAGCAGCTTACTAGCGGGGCCCTACCAAGAGACCCAGTACTTC
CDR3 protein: CASSLLAGPYQETQYF

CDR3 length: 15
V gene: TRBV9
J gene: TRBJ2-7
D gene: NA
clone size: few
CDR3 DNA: TGTGCCAGCAGCGGATTTGAAGCCCTAGACTACGAGCAGTACTTC
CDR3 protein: CASSGFEALDYEQYF

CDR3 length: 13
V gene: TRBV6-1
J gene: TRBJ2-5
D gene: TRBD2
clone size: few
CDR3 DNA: TGTGCCACCCGCTACATCGGGAGGGAGACCCAGTACTTC
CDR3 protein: CATRYIGRETQYF

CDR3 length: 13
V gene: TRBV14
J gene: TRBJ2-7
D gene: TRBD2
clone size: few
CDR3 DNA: TGTGCCAGCAGCGGACTAGAAAGATACGAGCAGTACTTC
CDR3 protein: CASSGLERYEQYF

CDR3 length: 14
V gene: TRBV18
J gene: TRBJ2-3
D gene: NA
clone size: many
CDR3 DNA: TGTGCCAGCTCACCACCAGGGCTCACAGATACGCAGTATTTT
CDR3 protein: CASSPPGLTDTQYF

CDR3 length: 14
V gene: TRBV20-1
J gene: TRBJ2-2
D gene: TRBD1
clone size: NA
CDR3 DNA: TGCAGTGCTAGGAGGGCAGGGGGAACCGGGGAGCTGTTTTTT
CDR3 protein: CSARRAGGTGELFF

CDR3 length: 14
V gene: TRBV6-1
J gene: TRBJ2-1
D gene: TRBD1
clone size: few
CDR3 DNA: TGTGCCAGCAGTGGATTGACAGGGTACAATGAGCAGTTCTTC
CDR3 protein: CASSGLTGYNEQFF

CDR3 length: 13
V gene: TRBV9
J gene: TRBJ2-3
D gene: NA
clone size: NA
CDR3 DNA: TGTGCCAGCAGCGTAGTTAGCGTGGATACGCAGTATTTT
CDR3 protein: CASSVVSVDTQYF

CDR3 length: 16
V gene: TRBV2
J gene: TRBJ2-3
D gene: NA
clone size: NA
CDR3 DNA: TGTGCCGGCAGTGTTCTGAGACGGTCAAGCACAGATACGCAGTATTTT
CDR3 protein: CAGSVLRRSSTDTQYF

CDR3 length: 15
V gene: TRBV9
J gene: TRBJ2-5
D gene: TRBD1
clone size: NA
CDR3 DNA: TGTGCCAGCAGCCCCGGGACAGGGGCCCAAGAGACCCAGTACTTC
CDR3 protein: CASSPGTGAQETQYF

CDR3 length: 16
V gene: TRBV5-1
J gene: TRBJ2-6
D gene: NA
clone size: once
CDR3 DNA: TGCGCCAGCAGCTTGGCTGGGTCAGTTGGGGCCAACGTCCTGACTTTC
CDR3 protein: CASSLAGSVGANVLTF

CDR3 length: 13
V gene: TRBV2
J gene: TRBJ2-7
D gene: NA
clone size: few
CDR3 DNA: TGTGCCAGCAGGATCTTAGGAAGACACGAGCAGTACTTC
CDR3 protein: CASRILGRHEQYF

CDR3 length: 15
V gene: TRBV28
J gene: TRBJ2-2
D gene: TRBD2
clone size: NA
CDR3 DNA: TGTGCCAGCAGTTTACCTAGCGGGGACACCGGGGAGCTGTTTTTT
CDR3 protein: CASSLPSGDTGELFF

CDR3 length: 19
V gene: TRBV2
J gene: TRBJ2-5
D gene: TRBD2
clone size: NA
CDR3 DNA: TGTGCCAGCAGTGAAGAAAGCGGTACTAGCGGGGGGCGGCGAGAGACCCAGTACTTC
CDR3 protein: CASSEESGTSGGRRETQYF

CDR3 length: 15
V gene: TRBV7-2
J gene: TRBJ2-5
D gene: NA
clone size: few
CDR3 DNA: TGTGCCAGCAGCTTGGGGGGCTCAACGCGGGAGACCCAGTACTTC
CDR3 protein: CASSLGGSTRETQYF

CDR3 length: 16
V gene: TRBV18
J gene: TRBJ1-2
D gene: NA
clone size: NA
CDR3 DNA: TGTGCCAGCGCCCCGGTGGGCAGCCTATTTGAGTATGGCTACACCTTC
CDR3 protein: CASAPVGSLFEYGYTF

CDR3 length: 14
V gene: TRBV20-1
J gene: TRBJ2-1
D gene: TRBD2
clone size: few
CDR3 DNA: TGCAGTGCGCCCCGGGGAGCGGGGGGGGCTGAGCAGTTCTTC
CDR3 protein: CSAPRGAGGAEQFF

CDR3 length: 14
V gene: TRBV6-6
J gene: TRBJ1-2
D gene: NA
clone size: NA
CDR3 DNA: TGTGCCAGCAGTGAGCAGGGTTTAAACTATGGCTACACCTTC
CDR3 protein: CASSEQGLNYGYTF

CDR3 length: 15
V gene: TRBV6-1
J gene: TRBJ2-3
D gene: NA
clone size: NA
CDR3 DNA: TGTGCCAGTTACAGCTGGGGGGCGCTTGAGGATACGCAGTATTTT
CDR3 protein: CASYSWGALEDTQYF

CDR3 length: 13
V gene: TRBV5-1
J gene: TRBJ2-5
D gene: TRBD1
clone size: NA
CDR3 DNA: TGCACCAGCAGCTCCGGACAGGGGACGATCCAGTACTTC
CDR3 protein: CTSSSGQGTIQYF

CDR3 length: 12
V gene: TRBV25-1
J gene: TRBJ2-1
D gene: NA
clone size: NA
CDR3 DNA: TGTGCCAGCGGTGAATACCCAGGGCAGCAGTTCTTC
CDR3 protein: CASGEYPGQQFF

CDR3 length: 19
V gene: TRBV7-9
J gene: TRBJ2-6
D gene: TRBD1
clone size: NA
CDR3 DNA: TGTGCCAGCAGCCAAGTCCGGGACAGGGGGCTTACTGGGGCCAACGTCCTGACTTTC
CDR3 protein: CASSQVRDRGLTGANVLTF

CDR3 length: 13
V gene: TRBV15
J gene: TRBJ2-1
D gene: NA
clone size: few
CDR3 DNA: TGTGCCACCAGCAGAGTAGGTGGGGATGAGCAGTTCTTC
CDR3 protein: CATSRVGGDEQFF

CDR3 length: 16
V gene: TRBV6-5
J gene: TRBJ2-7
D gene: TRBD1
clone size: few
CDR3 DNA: TGTGCCAGCAGTTACTTGGGACAGGGGGCTTCCTACGAGCAGTACTTC
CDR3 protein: CASSYLGQGASYEQYF

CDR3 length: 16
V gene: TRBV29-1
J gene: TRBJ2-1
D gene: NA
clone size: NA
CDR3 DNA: TGCAGCGTTGGGGGGCGGGAGCCGGGGGTTGGGAATGAGCAGTTCTTC
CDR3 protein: CSVGGREPGVGNEQFF

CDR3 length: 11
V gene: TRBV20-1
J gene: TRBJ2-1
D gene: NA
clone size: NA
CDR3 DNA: TGCAGTGTCTCTTGGGTACTTGAGCAGTTCTTC
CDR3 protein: CSVSWVLEQFF

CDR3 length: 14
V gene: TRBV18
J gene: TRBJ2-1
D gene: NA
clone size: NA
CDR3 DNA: TGTGCCAGCTCACCACCGCTTAGCTCCCTCGAGCAGTTCTTC
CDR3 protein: CASSPPLSSLEQFF

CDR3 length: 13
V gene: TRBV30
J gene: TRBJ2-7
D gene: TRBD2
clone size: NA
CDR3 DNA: TGTGCCTGGAGCAGGGGACTAGCCTACGAGCAGTACTTC
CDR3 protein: CAWSRGLAYEQYF

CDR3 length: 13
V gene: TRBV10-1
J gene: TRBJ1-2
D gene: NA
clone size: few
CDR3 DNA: TGCGCCAGCAGCCCCGTGCGGGGGTCTGGCTACACCTTC
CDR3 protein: CASSPVRGSGYTF

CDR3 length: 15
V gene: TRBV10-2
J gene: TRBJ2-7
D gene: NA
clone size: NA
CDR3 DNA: TGCGCCAGAAAGATTAACAGGGTAGATTCGAATGAGCAGTACTTC
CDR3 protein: CARKINRVDSNEQYF

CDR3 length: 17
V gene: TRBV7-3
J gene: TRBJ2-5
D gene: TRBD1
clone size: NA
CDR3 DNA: TGTGCCAGCAGCTTCTGGCAGGGGGCTTTATGCGTGGAGACCCAGTACTTC
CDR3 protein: CASSFWQGALCVETQYF

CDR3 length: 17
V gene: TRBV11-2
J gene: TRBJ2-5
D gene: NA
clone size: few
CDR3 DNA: TGTGCCTGCAGCTTAGGCCCGGGCGACAAGAGGTCAGAGACCCAGTACTTC
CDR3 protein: CACSLGPGDKRSETQYF

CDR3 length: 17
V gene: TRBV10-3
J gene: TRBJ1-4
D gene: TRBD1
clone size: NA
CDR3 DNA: TGTGCCATCAGTGAACAATCGACAGGGGGCGCACGGGAAAAACTGTTTTTT
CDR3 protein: CAISEQSTGGAREKLFF

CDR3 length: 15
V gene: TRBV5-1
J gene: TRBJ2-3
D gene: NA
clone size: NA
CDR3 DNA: TGCGCCAGCAAAGGCCATAGCGCCAGCACAGATACGCAGTATTTT
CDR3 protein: CASKGHSASTDTQYF